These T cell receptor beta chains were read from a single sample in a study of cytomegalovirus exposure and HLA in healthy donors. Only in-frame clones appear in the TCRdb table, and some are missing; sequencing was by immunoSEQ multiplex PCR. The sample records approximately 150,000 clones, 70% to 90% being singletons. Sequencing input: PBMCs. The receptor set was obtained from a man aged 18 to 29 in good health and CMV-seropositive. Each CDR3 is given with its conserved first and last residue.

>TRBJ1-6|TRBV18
CASSEGQGRSSPLHF
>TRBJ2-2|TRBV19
CASSIGTGSDTGELFF
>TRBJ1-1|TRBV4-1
CASSLLGQGIAEAFF
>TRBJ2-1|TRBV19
CASRDSSYNEQFF
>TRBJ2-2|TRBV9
CASSWSGANTGELFF
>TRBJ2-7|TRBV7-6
CASSNQGYEQYF
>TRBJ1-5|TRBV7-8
CASSLEGASRNQPQHF
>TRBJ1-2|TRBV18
CASSLNLRDRGDYGYTF
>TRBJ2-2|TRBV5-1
CASSFPLRSGELFF
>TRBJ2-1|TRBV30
CAWSAGQGEQFF
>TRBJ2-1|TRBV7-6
CASSSRGGLAGGNEQFF
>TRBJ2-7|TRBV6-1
CASSESYRAYEQYF
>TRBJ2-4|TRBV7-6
CASSLRTGLVKNIQYF
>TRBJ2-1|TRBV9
CASSPPSGGAYNEQFF
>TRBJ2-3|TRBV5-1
CASSTRGRSTDTQYF
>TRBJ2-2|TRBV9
CASSVGGTGHAGELFF
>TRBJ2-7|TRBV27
CASSLASGRNEQYF
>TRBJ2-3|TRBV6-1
CASSVASGQSTDTQYF
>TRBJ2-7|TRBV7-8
CASSLDRGSPYEQYF
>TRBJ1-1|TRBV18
CASSPSGIDDTEAFF
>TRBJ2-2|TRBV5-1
CASSSGQGATGELFF
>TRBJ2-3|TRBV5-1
CASQSGGSTDTQYF
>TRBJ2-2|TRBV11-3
CASSSPGQGAGELFF
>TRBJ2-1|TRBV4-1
CASSQAWGGSYNEQFF
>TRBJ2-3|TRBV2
CASSGGTDTQYF
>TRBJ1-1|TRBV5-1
CASSLGDSTTEAFF
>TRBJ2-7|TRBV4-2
CASSQGLLASYEQYF
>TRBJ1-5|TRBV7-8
CASSLYQGPSQPQHF
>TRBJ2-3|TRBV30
CASAPGGTDTQYF
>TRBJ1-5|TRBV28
CASSSAGIPGNQPQHF
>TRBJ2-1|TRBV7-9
CASSPRDSYNEQFF
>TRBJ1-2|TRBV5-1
CASSQQGATFYTF
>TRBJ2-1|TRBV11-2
CASSLYSQGKQFF
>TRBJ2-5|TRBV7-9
CASSLLLGVTQYF
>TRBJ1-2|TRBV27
CASRPTDRDRGVGYTF
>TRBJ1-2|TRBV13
CASSSPGQGNYGYTF
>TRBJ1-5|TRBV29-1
CSVAPDRAQPQHF